This T cell receptor beta chain derives from a study of regulatory T cells in long-lasting Graves disease (dated by TCRdb to about 2021). Regarding the complete study: Persistent Graves' disease was defined as antithyroid drug treatment for over 5 years with persistently positive TSH receptor autoantibodies. Patients with persistent Graves' disease were compared with patients with newly diagnosed Graves' disease using TCR sequencing and RNA sequencing of peripheral blood. The study was conducted in China and was registered as a clinical trial. TCR sequencing covered about 13 persistent and approximately 20 newly diagnosed Graves' disease patients, 33 samples in total. On average, persistent Graves' disease patients in the clinical cohort had been on antithyroid drugs for about 10.3 years. Paper-wide results and their limitations: Persistent Graves' disease patients showed lower TCR Shannon entropy and fewer highly expanded clones than newly diagnosed patients, suggesting clonal expansion. The small sample size was acknowledged by the authors as a limitation that may reduce accuracy. Preferential use of TRBV28, TRBJ1-2 and TRBJ2-5 was observed in persistent disease, whereas TRBV20-1 and TRBJ2-1 were favored in newly diagnosed disease. Sequencing and analysis were restricted to the TCR beta chain. The study examined only peripheral blood because the primary lesion, thyroid tissue, could not be accessed. More public clonotypes were shared among persistent patients (roughly 2,700) than among newly diagnosed patients (over 900).

This clonotype has a count of ten or more. What this receptor recognizes is not known. No much larger clone exists at a distance of one base, and base qualities are not known. The sample's time point, from its label and the paper: persistent/refractory GD, antithyroid drugs over 5 years with positive TRAb. For both TCR sequencing and RNA sequencing, RNA was extracted from PBMCs in TRIzol. The diagnosis of Graves' disease followed American Thyroid Association guidelines. Patients for the study were recruited at an endocrinology department in Xi'an, China. From each patient, 7.5 to 10 milliliters of peripheral blood was collected into an EDTA anticoagulant tube. PBMCs were isolated by Ficoll Paque Plus density gradient separation without further T cell sorting. An Agilent 2100 Bioanalyzer and agarose gel were used to assess RNA quality, and a NanoDrop 2000 was used to measure RNA concentration. Relative to germline, V is 2 bases shorter and J is 4 bases shorter, with 9 bases between their ends. Including the terminal cysteine and phenylalanine, the CDR3 comprises 13 residues. Left in the record is the CDR3 DNA by itself, 39 bases read in frame from the first base. From the germline V gene, CDR1 is ENHRY and CDR2 is SYGVKD.

The method behind the library was multiplex PCR. Instrument on record: Illumina HiSeq 4000. TCR beta libraries were built with iRepertoire HTBI primers and Arm-PCR amplification of CDR3 regions. Gel purification was performed on PCR products prior to sequencing. In the authors' own workflow: A total of roughly 58 TRBV and some 15 TRBJ segments were identified across samples and were used for gene usage analysis of CDR3 amino acid clonotypes. Filtered high-quality paired reads were merged into contigs using COPE and FqMerger. BLAST was used to align contigs to IMGT TRBV, TRBD and TRBJ reference genes, and CDR3 was defined according to IMGT. Highly expanded clones were defined as clonotypes with a frequency above 0.1%. Shannon entropy was used to measure repertoire diversity, and the Gini coefficient was used to measure V-J evenness. A clonotype was considered public if more than one individual shared it. Using fastp at Q25 and MiXCR, TCRdb reprocessed the public reads and kept productive beta chains. Rows with a matching CDR3 protein are joined into one entry that keeps the most common DNA and genes. Here the V and J calls rest on TCRdb's processing, not on the authors' analysis. Here the sample has roughly 400,000 distinct CDR3 sequences; 21% occur a single time. The ten largest clones represent over 11% of the sample.

The TCR comes from a female donor with Graves disease. The chain is assembled from TRBV10-3 and TRBJ2-7; tentative D gene TRBD1, with 5 bases matching. The sequencing used peripheral blood mononuclear cells (PBMCs), collected when the disease was refractory, from a patient treated with antithyroid drugs. The CDR3 here reads CAISERGGYEQYF. In nucleotides, the sequence is TGTGCCATCAGTGAGAGGGGTGGGTACGAGCAGTACTTC.